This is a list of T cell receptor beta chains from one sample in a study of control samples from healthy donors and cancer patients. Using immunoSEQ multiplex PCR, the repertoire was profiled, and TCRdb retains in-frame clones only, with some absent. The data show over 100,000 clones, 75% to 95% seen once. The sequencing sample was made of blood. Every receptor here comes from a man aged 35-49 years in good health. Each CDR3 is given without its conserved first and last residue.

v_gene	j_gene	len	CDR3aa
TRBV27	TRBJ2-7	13	ASSQPGRSSYEQY
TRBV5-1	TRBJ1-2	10	ASSFSGNGYT
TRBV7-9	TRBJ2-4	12	ASSLEAGVNIQY
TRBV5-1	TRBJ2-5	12	ASSLGTMQETQY
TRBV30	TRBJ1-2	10	AWSLDGYGYT
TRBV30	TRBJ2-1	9	ASTWGNEQF
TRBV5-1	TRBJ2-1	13	ASSLGGGGADEQF
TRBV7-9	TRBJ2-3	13	ASSWDRVGTDTQY
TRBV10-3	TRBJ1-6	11	AISRDRDSPLH
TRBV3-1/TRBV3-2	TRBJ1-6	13	ASSQTGGTNSPLH
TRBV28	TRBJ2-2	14	ASSLWGTGNTGELF
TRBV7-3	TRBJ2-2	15	ASSLGLAGYYTGELF
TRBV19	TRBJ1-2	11	ASRRGGVSGYT
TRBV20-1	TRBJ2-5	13	SASVAGGPQETQY
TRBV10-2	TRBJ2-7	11	ASSESRQTGQY
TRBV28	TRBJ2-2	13	ASRPGGADTGELF
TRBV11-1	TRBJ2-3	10	ASSLAGDPQY
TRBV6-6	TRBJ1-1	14	ASSYPIGQQNTEAF
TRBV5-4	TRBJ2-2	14	ASSAGLATDTGELF
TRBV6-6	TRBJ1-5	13	ASSSSQDRGRPQH
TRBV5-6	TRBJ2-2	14	ASSFSGQGSSGELF
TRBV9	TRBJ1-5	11	ASSVGENQPQH
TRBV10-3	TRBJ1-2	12	AISVGTGGHGYT
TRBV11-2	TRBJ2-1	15	ASSLRVLAGTYNEQF